This T cell receptor beta chain was observed in a study of vaccination effects on CD4 cells after COVID-19. Study overall: All study participants received two doses of BNT162b2 or mRNA-1273 vaccine.

This table comes from immunoSEQ multiplex PCR, and its TCRdb copy is limited to in-frame clones, with some not included. The sample lists 35,000 to 45,000 clones, 66% occurring once. The CDR3 totals 15 residues. Between the trimmed V and J ends, which lost 9 bases and 2 bases, there was a span of 19 bases. Germline V lookup: CDR1 MNHEY, CDR2 SVGAGI. This clone is a singleton in its sample. The target antigen is unknown. Findings of the study overall: There was marked clonal contraction among infection- and vaccine-induced clones late after vaccination.

ViraFEST expansion of antigen-specific CD4+ T cells with viral peptide pools preceded sequencing. The culture ran for roughly ten days before CD4+ T cells were isolated. Absence of prior SARS-CoV-2 infection characterized the vaccine recipients, who showed negative nucleocapsid antibodies. After about 2 million PBMC were placed in each well, they were cultured with around 10 IU/ml IL-2 and roughly 10 ug/ml peptides. At days 3 and 7, half of the medium was exchanged for IL-2 medium. Sample: CD4+ T cells from PBMCs cultured with HCoV-OC43 spike peptides, taken before COVID-19 vaccination. As to subset: HCoV-OC43 spike overlapping peptide pool stimulation. The source of this sequence is a human donor who received a COVID-19 vaccine. The chain links TRBV6-5 to TRBJ1-1; D may be TRBD1 (6 bases). Here the CDR3 DNA reads TGTGCCAGAGTTTCCCCGAACAGGGAAAACACTGAAGCTTTCTTT. This gives the protein CARVSPNRENTEAFF.